Below, 9 T cell receptor beta chains from the same sample are listed, as sequenced in a study of shared clonotypes between healthy human individuals. Sequencing was performed with immunoSEQ multiplex PCR; in TCRdb, only in-frame clones are kept and a portion is missing. The sample has about a million clones, roughly 77% seen once. The sample consisted of memory CD4+ T cells from PBMCs. Documented subset: CD45RA-negative fraction. The source of these receptors is a young man in good health. Some clones in this sample may be carry-over from other donors' samples.

V gene TRBV6-5 combines with J gene TRBJ1-2; D remains unclear. V was clipped by 7 bases and J by 6 bases, with 15 bases between them. This CDR3 region has 13 residues. The germline CDR1 and CDR2 sequences are MNHEY and SVGAGI. The CDR3 region has the DNA TGTGCCAGCAAGAGAAGTGAGAGGGATGGCTACACCTTC. This encodes CASKRSERDGYTF.

V usage is TRBV10-3 and J usage is TRBJ2-3; D gene uncertain. Germline V lookup: CDR1 ENHRY, CDR2 SYGVKD. V was pared by 0 bases and J by 2 bases, with 9 bases between. CDR3 length equals 15 residues. CDR3 amino acids: CAISESAGSTDTQYF. In DNA, the CDR3 is TGTGCCATCAGTGAGTCGGCTGGATCCACAGATACGCAGTATTTT.

The gene calls are TRBV15 and TRBJ1-4, with 7 bases that match TRBD1. CDR3 length equals 17 residues. Trimming at V came to 4 bases and at J to 5 bases, leaving 13 bases not matched to a gene. Per the germline V gene, CDR1 is LNHNV and CDR2 is YYDKDF (reference sequence). The CDR3 DNA follows: TGTGCCACCAGCAAAAAAAAGGATGGCAGGGGGAATGAAAAACTGTTTTTT. Amino acids: CATSKKKDGRGNEKLFF.

This clone has a single count. This sequence joins TRBV5-8 and TRBJ2-5; 9 bases are shared with TRBD1. The junction had 5 bases not matched to a gene; V was cut back by 1 base and J by 1 base. This CDR3 is built from 16 residues. From germline, CDR1 is SGHTS and CDR2 YDEGEE. The chain's CDR3 is CASSLSDRGSQETQYF. CDR3 DNA: TGTGCCAGCAGCTTGTCGGACAGGGGAAGCCAAGAGACCCAGTACTTC.

The chain employs TRBV6-5 and TRBJ2-7; a weak D match, TRBD2 (5 bases). CDR1 MNHEY and CDR2 SVGAGI come from the germline V gene. V shed 0 bases and J shed 5 bases, with 14 bases lying between them. The CDR3 has 15 amino acids. The CDR3 DNA reads TGTGCCAGCAGTTACTCGATAGTTAGCGCCCACGAGCAGTACTTC. It is translated as CASSYSIVSAHEQYF.

CDR3 nucleotides: TGTGCCAGCAGTTTTGGACGACAGGGGGTTCAGCCCCAGCATTTT. Amino acid sequence: CASSFGRQGVQPQHF. The chain carries TRBV28 and TRBJ1-5, with 9 bases lining up with TRBD1. The ends lost 3 bases at V and 6 bases at J; junction bases unmatched: 6. Germline-derived CDR1 and CDR2 are MDHEN and SYDVKM. The CDR3 has 15 residues.

The count of this clone is one. J is TRBJ2-1 and V is TRBV20-1, with D unresolved. Deletions cut 5 bases from V and 10 bases from J, with 12 bases between. From germline, CDR1 is DFQATT and CDR2 SNEGSKA (reference sequence). This CDR3 is 11 amino acids long. CDR3 region: CSARTNGEQFF. CDR3 coding DNA: TGCAGTGCTCGAACCAACGGGGAGCAGTTCTTC.

To note about this clone: A clone one base away is much larger, so this may be a read error. V gene TRBV5-4 combines with J gene TRBJ2-7, with 7 bases aligning to TRBD2. The CDR3 loop spans 17 amino acids. Germline V lookup: CDR1 SGHNT, CDR2 YYREEE (reference sequence). Losses at the gene ends were 0 bases for V and 2 bases for J; bases not matched to a gene: 11. CDR3 loop: CASSLGDVGGNPYEQYF. The CDR3 DNA reads as TGTGCCAGCAGCTTGGGTGACGTCGGGGGGAACCCCTACGAGCAGTACTTC.

V gene TRBV19 combines with J gene TRBJ2-5; tentative D call: TRBD2 (6 bases). Per the germline V gene, CDR1 is LNHDA and CDR2 is SQIVND (reference sequence). This CDR3 contains 13 residues. With 8 bases removed from V and 4 bases from J, the gap between germline ends came to 14 bases. The CDR3 coding sequence is TGTGCCAGTTCTGGGAGGAAGGGAGAGACCCAGTACTTC. Encoded protein: CASSGRKGETQYF.